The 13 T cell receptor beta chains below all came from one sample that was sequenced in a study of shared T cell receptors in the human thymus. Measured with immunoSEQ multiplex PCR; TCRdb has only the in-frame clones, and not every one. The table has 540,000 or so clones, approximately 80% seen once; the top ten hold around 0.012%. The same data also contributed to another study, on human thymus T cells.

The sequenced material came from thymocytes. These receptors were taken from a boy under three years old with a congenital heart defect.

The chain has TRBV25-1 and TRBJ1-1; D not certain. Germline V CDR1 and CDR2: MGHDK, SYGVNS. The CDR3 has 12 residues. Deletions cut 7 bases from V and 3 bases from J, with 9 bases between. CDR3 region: CASNNGDTEAFF. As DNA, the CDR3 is TGTGCCAGCAACAACGGGGACACTGAAGCTTTCTTT.

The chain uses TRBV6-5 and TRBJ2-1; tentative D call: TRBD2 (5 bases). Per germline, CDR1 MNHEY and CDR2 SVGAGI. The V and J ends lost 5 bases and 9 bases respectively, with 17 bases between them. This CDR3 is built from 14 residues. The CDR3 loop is CASSRTPWWGEQFF. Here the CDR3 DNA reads TGTGCCAGCAGTCGGACTCCCTGGTGGGGTGAGCAGTTCTTC.

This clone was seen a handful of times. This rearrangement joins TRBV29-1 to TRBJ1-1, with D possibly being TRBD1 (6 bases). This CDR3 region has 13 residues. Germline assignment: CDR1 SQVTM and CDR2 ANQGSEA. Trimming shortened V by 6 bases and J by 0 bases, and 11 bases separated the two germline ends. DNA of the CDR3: TGCAGCGTCGGACAGAGGATGAACACTGAAGCTTTCTTT. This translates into CSVGQRMNTEAFF.

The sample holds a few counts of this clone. This CDR3 is CASRAGPNGGLDGNTIYF. CDR3 sequence (DNA): TGTGCCAGTAGAGCGGGCCCGAACGGAGGACTTGATGGAAACACCATATATTTT. This rearrangement joins TRBV19 to TRBJ1-3; the D is unclear. This CDR3 region has 18 residues. V lost 6 bases, J lost 3 bases, and 24 bases lay in between. From germline, CDR1 is LNHDA and CDR2 SQIVND (reference sequence).

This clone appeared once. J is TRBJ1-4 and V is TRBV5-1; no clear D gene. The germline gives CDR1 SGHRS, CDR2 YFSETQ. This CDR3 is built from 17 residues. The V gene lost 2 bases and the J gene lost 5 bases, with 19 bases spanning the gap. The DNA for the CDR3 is TGCGCCAGCAGCTTAGCCCCTGGAGAGGGTCCAAATGAAAAACTGTTTTTT. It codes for CASSLAPGEGPNEKLFF. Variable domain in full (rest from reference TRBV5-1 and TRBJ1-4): KAGVTQTPRYLIKTRGQQVTLSCSPISGHRSVSWYQQTPGQGLQFLFEYFSETQRNKGNFPGRFSGRQFSNSRSEMNVSTLELGDSALYLCASSLAPGEGPNEKLFFGSGTQLSVL.

This chain's CDR3 is CASGGSPNTEAFF. The CDR3 bases are TGTGCCAGCGGCGGATCCCCGAACACTGAAGCTTTCTTT. The chain uses TRBV27 and TRBJ1-1; D is unclear. Per germline, CDR1 MNHEY and CDR2 SMNVEV (reference sequence). V lost 8 bases and J 1 base, leaving 11 bases between the germline ends. This CDR3 is built from 13 residues.

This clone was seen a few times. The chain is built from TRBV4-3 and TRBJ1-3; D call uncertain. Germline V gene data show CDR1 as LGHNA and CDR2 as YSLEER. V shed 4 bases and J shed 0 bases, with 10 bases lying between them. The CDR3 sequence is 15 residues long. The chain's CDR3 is CASSLSLSSGNTIYF. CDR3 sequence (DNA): TGCGCCAGCAGCCTCTCCCTGAGCTCTGGAAACACCATATATTTT.

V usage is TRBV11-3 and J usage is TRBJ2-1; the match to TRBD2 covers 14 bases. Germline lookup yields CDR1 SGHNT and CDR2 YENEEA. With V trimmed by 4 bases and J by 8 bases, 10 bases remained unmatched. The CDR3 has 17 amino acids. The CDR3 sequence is CASSSGTSGSPGDEQFF. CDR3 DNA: TGTGCCAGCAGCTCCGGGACTAGCGGGAGCCCAGGGGATGAGCAGTTCTTC. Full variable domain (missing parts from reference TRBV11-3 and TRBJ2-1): EAGVVQSPRYKIIEKKQPVAFWCNPISGHNTLYWYLQNLGQGPELLIRYENEEAVDDSQLPKDRFSAERLKGVDSTLKIQPAELGDSAVYLCASSSGTSGSPGDEQFFGPGTRLTVL.

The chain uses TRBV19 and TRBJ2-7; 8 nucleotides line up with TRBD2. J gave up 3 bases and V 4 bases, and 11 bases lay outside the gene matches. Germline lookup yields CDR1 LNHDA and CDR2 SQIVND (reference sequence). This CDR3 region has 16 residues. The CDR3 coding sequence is TGTGCCAGTAGTACGCGTCAGCGGGAGAGTTGCTACGAGCAGTACTTC. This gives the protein CASSTRQRESCYEQYF.

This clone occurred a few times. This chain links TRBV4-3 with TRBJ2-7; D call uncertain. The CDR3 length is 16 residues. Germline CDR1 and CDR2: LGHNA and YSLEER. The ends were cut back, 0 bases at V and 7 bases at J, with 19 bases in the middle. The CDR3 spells CASSQDLRRHLGEQYF. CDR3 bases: TGCGCCAGCAGCCAAGATCTAAGACGCCACCTAGGAGAGCAGTACTTC.

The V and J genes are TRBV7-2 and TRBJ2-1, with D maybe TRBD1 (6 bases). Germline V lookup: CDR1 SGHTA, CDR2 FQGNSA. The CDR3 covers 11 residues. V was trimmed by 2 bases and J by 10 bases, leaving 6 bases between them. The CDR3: CASSLRGEQFF. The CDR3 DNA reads TGTGCCAGCAGCTTAAGGGGGGAGCAGTTCTTC.

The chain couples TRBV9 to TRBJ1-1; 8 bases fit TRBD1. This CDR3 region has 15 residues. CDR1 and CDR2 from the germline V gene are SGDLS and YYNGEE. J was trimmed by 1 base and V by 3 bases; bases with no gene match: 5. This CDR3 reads CASSARTGPNTEAFF. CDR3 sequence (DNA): TGTGCCAGCAGCGCCCGGACAGGGCCGAACACTGAAGCTTTCTTT.

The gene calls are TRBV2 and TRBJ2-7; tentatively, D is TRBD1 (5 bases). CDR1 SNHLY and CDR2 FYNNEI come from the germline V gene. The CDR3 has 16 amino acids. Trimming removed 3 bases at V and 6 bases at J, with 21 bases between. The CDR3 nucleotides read TGTGCCAGCAGTGATCAAACCTGGGGCAGGAACGGCGAGCAGTACTTC. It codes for CASSDQTWGRNGEQYF.